These 17 T cell receptor beta chains were sequenced from one sample in a study of cytomegalovirus exposure and HLA in healthy donors. PCR was performed using 60 Vbeta and 13 Jbeta primers. Generated by immunoSEQ multiplex PCR, the TCRdb table keeps only in-frame clones and is missing some. The repertoire holds over 120,000 clones, with roughly 80% as singletons. The material sequenced was PBMCs. The receptors were gathered from a female donor in good health and CMV-seronegative.

V is TRBV28 and J is TRBJ2-5, with a weak D call TRBD2 (6 bases). V gave up 3 bases and J gave up 5 bases, with 10 bases separating them. The CDR3 contains 13 residues. The germline CDR1 and CDR2 sequences are MDHEN and SYDVKM. The CDR3, as DNA: TGTGCCAGCAGTTTGGGAGGACCTGAGACCCAGTACTTC. It specifies CASSLGGPETQYF.

The chain combines TRBV7-6 with TRBJ2-7, with a weak D call TRBD2 (7 bases). Germline values: CDR1 SGHVS, CDR2 FNYEAQ. There are 16 residues in the CDR3. Trimming took 2 bases from V and 3 from J, leaving 17 bases between them. The CDR3 bases are TGTGCCAGCAGCTTATACCCCCGGGGGGCGGACTACGAGCAGTACTTC. This translates into CASSLYPRGADYEQYF.

The J gene is TRBJ2-1, the V gene TRBV5-1; TRBD2 matches 8 bases. CDR1 and CDR2 (germline): SGHRS, YFSETQ. The CDR3 covers 13 residues. V lost 4 bases and J lost 7; bases outside the gene matches: 4. CDR3 sequence: CASSTGLANEQFF. CDR3 nucleotides: TGCGCCAGCAGCACCGGACTAGCTAATGAGCAGTTCTTC.

V is TRBV14 and J is TRBJ2-2; TRBD2 aligns across 12 bases. The V segment lost 0 bases and the J segment 2 bases; nucleotides outside the gene matches: 7. Per the germline V gene, CDR1 is SGHDN and CDR2 is FVKESK. CDR3 size: 19 residues. This CDR3 reads CASSQDRLAGALNTGELFF. DNA for the CDR3: TGTGCCAGCAGCCAAGATCGACTAGCGGGAGCGCTAAACACCGGGGAGCTGTTTTTT.

J is TRBJ1-1 and V is TRBV7-2; D gene uncertain. Germline V lookup: CDR1 SGHTA, CDR2 FQGNSA. V lost 5 bases and J lost 6, with 13 bases in between. The CDR3 length is 13 residues. The CDR3 is CASSMDPGAEAFF. As DNA, the CDR3 is TGTGCCAGCAGCATGGATCCGGGTGCTGAAGCTTTCTTT.

This clone was recorded at least ten times. The gene calls are TRBV14 and TRBJ1-6, with no clear D. V lost 0 bases and J lost 5, with 8 bases in between. This CDR3 is 15 amino acids long. Germline V gives CDR1 SGHDN, CDR2 FVKESK. For the CDR3, the DNA is TGTGCCAGCAGCCAAGAGCGGGGAAATAATTCACCCCTCCACTTT. This codes for CASSQERGNNSPLHF.

The V gene is TRBV2, the J gene TRBJ2-2, with 7 positions matching TRBD2. CDR1 is SNHLY and CDR2 is FYNNEI in the germline V gene. This CDR3 is built from 14 residues. V lost 5 bases and J lost 4; bases outside the gene matches: 4. Written as DNA, the CDR3 is TGTGCCAGCAGTCCGACTAGCCCCACCGGGGAGCTGTTTTTT. It translates to CASSPTSPTGELFF.

V and J are TRBV28 and TRBJ1-5; D is unclear. Germline values: CDR1 MDHEN, CDR2 SYDVKM. V dropped 6 bases and J dropped 0 bases, with 15 bases sitting between them. There are 16 residues in the CDR3. CDR3 in amino acids: CASRTGGVNSNQPQHF. DNA of the CDR3: TGTGCCAGCAGAACCGGTGGAGTTAATAGCAATCAGCCCCAGCATTTT.

A remark on this clone: Compared with germline, one end of the junction differs, possibly owing to a read error. For the CDR3, the DNA is TGTGCCAGCAGTGTACAGGGGGGAAGTGGCTACCCCTTC. Protein: CASSVQGGSGYPF. The gene calls are TRBV27 and TRBJ1-2; 8 bases fit TRBD1. The CDR3 covers 13 residues. Germline V lookup: CDR1 MNHEY, CDR2 SMNVEV (reference sequence).

V and J are TRBV4-2 and TRBJ1-5; possible D gene TRBD1, 6 bases. The CDR3 totals 18 residues. The germline V gene encodes CDR1 LGHNA and CDR2 YNFKEQ. Deletions cut 1 base from V and 0 bases from J, with 16 bases between. This chain's CDR3 is CASSQAYDRRNSNQPQHF. CDR3 nucleotides: TGTGCCAGCAGCCAAGCGTATGACAGGCGAAATAGCAATCAGCCCCAGCATTTT.

V is TRBV28 and J is TRBJ2-7; TRBD1 matches 7 bases. Germline V gene sequence: CDR1 MDHEN, CDR2 SYDVKM. CDR3 size: 14 residues. The trim removed 5 bases at V and 2 bases at J, leaving 6 bases unmatched. The CDR3 nucleotides are TGTGCCAGCAGTCCCGGACAGGTCCCCTACGAGCAGTACTTC. Translated: CASSPGQVPYEQYF.

This sequence joins TRBV28 and TRBJ2-7; tentative D call: TRBD2 (6 bases). This CDR3 comprises 13 residues. Germline CDR1 is MDHEN and CDR2 is SYDVKM. The ends were cut back, 6 bases at V and 2 bases at J, with 11 bases in the middle. This CDR3 reads CASSSGSPYEQYF. Here the CDR3 DNA reads TGTGCCAGCAGCTCCGGGAGCCCCTACGAGCAGTACTTC.

The V gene is TRBV7-2, the J gene TRBJ2-6; D call uncertain. The ends were cut back, 1 base at V and 0 bases at J, with 10 bases in the middle. The CDR3 is made up of 17 amino acids. Germline values: CDR1 SGHTA, CDR2 FQGNSA. The CDR3 here is CASSLGRRFSGANVLTF. DNA for the CDR3: TGTGCCAGCAGCTTAGGACGGAGATTCTCTGGGGCCAACGTCCTGACTTTC.

The V gene is TRBV2, the J gene TRBJ1-1, with a weak D call TRBD1 (5 bases). The germline V gene encodes CDR1 SNHLY and CDR2 FYNNEI. The CDR3 sequence is 15 residues long. V was clipped by 7 bases and J by 7 bases, with 22 bases between them. CDR3 bases: TGTGCCAGCAAACTTAAATTTTTGGTTGACAGTGAAGCTTTCTTT. It specifies CASKLKFLVDSEAFF. The full variable domain, its missing parts supplied by reference TRBV2 and TRBJ1-1, is EPEVTQTPSHQVTQMGQEVILRCVPISNHLYFYWYRQILGQKVEFLVSFYNNEISEKSEIFDDQFSVERPDGSNFTLKIRSTKLEDSAMYFCASKLKFLVDSEAFFGQGTRLTVV.

The chain combines TRBV6-6 with TRBJ2-1; 7 nucleotides match TRBD1. The CDR3 has 15 amino acids. From germline, CDR1 is MNHNY and CDR2 SVGAGI (reference sequence). V was clipped by 0 bases and J by 5 bases; unmatched bases: 4. In DNA form, the CDR3 reads TGTGCCAGCAGTTACTCGAAGGGACAGCACAATGAGCAGTTCTTC. It encodes CASSYSKGQHNEQFF.

The V gene is TRBV2, the J gene TRBJ2-5; 8 nucleotides match TRBD1. With 9 bases clipped from V and 2 bases from J, the junction kept 17 bases outside the gene matches. Germline loops: CDR1 SNHLY, CDR2 FYNNEI. The length of the CDR3 is 17 residues. CDR3 in DNA: TGTGCCAGTAAATCCGGGACAGGCTCCCCCCGTCAAGAGACCCAGTACTTC. The encoded protein is CASKSGTGSPRQETQYF.

The chain combines TRBV29-1 with TRBJ2-5; TRBD2 aligns across 7 bases. CDR3 length: 14 residues. The V segment lost 4 bases and the J segment 4 bases; nucleotides outside the gene matches: 9. CDR1 and CDR2 from the germline V gene are SQVTM and ANQGSEA. The CDR3 DNA reads TGCAGCGTTGCCCCACTAGCGCCAGTAGAGACCCAGTACTTC. Its protein is CSVAPLAPVETQYF.